This T cell receptor beta chain was sequenced in a study of neoadjuvant nivolumab and ipilimumab in lung cancer. Study at large: The combination arm added day-1 ipilimumab 1 mg/kg to nivolumab 3 mg/kg on days 1, 15, 29.

Sequenced by immunoSEQ multiplex PCR; TCRdb stores in-frame clones only, minus some. The sample includes 25,000 to 30,000 clones, over 80% of them seen just once. The CDR3 has 15 amino acids. V shed 2 bases, J shed 2 bases, and the junction held 5 bases outside the gene matches. From germline, CDR1 is SGHAT and CDR2 FQDESV (reference sequence). The chain joins TRBV11-1 to TRBJ1-1, with 7 positions matching TRBD1. The source of this sequence is an adult with non-small cell lung cancer. Sample: peripheral blood, taken before neoadjuvant nivolumab, alone or with ipilimumab. Here the CDR3 reads CASSLLTGSNTEAFF. The CDR3, as DNA: TGTGCCAGCAGCTTACTGACAGGGTCTAACACTGAAGCTTTCTTT.